The sequence of this T cell receptor beta chain was determined in a study of beta chain features in type 1 diabetes. TCRB transcripts that were expressed got sequenced, as all of the isolated RNA had been reverse transcribed. The table came from immunoSEQ multiplex PCR; TCRdb's copy has only in-frame clones and leaves some out. The sample carries approximately 470,000 clones, 25% to 35% recorded once. Points from the study as a whole: A pattern of fewer insertions and more deletions at VDJ junctions was seen in type 1 diabetes patients. It was possible that PCR favored shorter templates, equally so in patients and controls.

CDR3 length equals 16 residues. Trimming took 0 bases from V and 4 from J; bases not matched to a gene: 6. CDR1 ENHRY and CDR2 SYGVKD come from the germline V gene. By way of CD45RO/CCR7/CD25/CD127/CD95/CD27, the CD4+ regulatory, stem cell-like memory, central memory and naive cells were sorted. To note about this clone: Its target is not known.

The material sequenced was naive CD4+ T cells from blood. This rearrangement joins TRBV10-3 to TRBJ2-1; 7 bases map to TRBD2. This receptor was taken from a man aged 18 to 30 in good health. The CDR3 sequence is CAISESKTSRYNEQFF. CDR3 DNA sequence: TGTGCCATCAGTGAGTCAAAGACTAGCCGATACAATGAGCAGTTCTTC.